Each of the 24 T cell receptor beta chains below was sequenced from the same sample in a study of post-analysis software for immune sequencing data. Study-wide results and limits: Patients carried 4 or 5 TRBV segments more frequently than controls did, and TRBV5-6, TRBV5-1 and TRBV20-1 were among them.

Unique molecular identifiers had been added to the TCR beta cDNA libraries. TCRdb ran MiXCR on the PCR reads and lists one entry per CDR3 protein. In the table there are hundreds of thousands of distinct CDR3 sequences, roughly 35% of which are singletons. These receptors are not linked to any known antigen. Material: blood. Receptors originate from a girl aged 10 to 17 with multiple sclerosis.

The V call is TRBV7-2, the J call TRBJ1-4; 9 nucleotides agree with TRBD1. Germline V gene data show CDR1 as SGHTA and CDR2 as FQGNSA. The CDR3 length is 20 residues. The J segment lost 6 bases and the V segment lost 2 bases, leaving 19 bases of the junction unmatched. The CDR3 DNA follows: TGTGCCAGCAGCTTAAGAGGATCACGAAGGACAGGGGTAAAAGATGAAAAACTGTTTTTT. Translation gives CASSLRGSRRTGVKDEKLFF.

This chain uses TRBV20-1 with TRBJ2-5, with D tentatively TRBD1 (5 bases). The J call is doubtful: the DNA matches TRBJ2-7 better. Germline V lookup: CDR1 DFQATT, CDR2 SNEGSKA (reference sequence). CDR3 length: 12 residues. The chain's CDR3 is CSARLDSYEQYF. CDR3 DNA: TGCAGTGCTAGACTCGACAGCTACGAGCAGTACTTC.

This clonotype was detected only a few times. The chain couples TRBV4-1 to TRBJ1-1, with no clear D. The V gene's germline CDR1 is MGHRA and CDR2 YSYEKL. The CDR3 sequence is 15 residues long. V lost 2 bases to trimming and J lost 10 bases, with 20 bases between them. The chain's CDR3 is CASSQLGGKRRGAFF. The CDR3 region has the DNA TGCGCCAGCAGCCAATTGGGAGGGAAGAGGCGGGGAGCTTTCTTT.

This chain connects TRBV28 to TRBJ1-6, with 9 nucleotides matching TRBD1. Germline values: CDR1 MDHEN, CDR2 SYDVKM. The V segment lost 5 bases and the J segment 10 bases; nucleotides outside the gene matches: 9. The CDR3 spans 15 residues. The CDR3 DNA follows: TGTGCCAGCAGTATTTCGGACAGGGGCGGGTCACCCCTCCACTTT. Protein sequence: CASSISDRGGSPLHF.

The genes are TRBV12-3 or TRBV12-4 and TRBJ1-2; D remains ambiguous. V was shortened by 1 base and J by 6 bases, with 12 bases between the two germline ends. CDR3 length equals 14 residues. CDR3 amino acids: CASSLGAKNNGYTF. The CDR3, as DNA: TGTGCCAGCAGTTTAGGGGCAAAAAATAATGGCTACACCTTC.

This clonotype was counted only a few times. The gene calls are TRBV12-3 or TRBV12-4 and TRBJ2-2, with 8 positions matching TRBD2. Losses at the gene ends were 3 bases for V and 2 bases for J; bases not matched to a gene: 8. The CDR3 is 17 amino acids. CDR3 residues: CASSFSGGGTNTGELFF. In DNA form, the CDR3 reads TGTGCCAGCAGTTTTTCGGGGGGGGGAACTAACACCGGGGAGCTGTTTTTT.

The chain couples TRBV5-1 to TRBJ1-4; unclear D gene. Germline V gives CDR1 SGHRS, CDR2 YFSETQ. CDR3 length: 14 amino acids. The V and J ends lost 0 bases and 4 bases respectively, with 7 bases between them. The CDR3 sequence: CASSLDALNEKLFF. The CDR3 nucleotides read TGCGCCAGCAGCTTGGATGCCCTTAATGAAAAACTGTTTTTT.

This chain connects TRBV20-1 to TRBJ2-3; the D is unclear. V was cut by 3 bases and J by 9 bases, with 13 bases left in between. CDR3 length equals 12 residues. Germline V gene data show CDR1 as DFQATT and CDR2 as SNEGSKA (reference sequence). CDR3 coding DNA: TGCAGTGCTAGGGGTAACTATGGAACGCAGTATTTT. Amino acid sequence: CSARGNYGTQYF.

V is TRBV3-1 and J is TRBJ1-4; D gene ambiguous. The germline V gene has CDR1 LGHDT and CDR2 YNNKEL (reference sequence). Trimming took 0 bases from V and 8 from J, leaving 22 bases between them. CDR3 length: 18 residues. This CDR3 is CASSQDHTAQTGGEKLFF. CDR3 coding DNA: TGTGCCAGCAGCCAAGACCATACCGCCCAGACGGGAGGGGAAAAACTGTTTTTT. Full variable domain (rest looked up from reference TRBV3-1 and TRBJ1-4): DTAVSQTPKYLVTQMGNDKSIKCEQNLGHDTMYWYKQDSKKFLKIMFSYNNKELIINETVPNRFSPKSPDKAHLNLHINSLELGDSAVYFCASSQDHTAQTGGEKLFFGSGTQLSVL.

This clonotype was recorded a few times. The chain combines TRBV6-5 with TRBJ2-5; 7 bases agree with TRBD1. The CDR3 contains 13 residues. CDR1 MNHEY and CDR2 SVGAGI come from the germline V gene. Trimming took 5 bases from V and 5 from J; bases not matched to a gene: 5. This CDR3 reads CASSKGARETQYF. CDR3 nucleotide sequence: TGTGCCAGCAGTAAGGGGGCGCGTGAGACCCAGTACTTC.

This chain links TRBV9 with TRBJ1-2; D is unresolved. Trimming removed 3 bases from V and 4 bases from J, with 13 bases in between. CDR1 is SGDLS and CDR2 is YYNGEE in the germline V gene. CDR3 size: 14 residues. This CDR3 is CASSADLLGYGYTF. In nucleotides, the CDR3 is TGTGCCAGCAGCGCGGACCTTCTAGGCTATGGCTACACCTTC. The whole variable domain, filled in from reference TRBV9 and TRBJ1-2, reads DSGVTQTPKHLITATGQRVTLRCSPRSGDLSVYWYQQSLDQGLQFLIQYYNGEERAKGNILERFSAQQFPDLHSELNLSSLELGDSALYFCASSADLLGYGYTFGSGTRLTVV.

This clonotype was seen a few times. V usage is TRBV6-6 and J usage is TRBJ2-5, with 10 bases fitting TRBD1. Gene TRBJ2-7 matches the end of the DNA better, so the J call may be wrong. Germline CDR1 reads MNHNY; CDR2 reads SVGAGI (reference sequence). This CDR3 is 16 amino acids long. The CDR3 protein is CASTYTDRGSGYEQYF. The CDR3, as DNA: TGTGCCAGCACGTACACGGACAGGGGGTCTGGATACGAGCAGTACTTC.

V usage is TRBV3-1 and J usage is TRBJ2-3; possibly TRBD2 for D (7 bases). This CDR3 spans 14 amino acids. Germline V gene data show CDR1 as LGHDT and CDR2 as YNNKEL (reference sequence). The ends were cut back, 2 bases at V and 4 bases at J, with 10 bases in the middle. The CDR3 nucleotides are TGTGCCAGCAGCCAAACGGGGGGCCCAGATACGCAGTATTTT. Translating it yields CASSQTGGPDTQYF.

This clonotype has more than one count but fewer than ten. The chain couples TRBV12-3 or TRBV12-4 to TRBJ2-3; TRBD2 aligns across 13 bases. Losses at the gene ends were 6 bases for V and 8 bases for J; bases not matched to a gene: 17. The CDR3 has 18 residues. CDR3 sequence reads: CASSRTSGGHVEGGTQYF. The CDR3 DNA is TGTGCCAGCAGCCGGACTAGCGGGGGCCACGTCGAGGGTGGTACGCAGTATTTT.

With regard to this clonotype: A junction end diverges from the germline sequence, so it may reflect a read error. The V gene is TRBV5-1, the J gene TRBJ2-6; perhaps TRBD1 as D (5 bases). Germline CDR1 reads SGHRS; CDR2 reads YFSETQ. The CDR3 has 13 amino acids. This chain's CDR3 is CASRSSGANVRTF. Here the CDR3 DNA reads TGCGCCAGCAGATCCTCTGGGGCCAACGTCCGGACTTTC.

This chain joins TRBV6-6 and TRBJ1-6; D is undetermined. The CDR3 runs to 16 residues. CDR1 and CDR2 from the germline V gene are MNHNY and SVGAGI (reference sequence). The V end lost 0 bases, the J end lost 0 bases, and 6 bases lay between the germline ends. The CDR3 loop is CASSYSESSYNSPLHF. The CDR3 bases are TGTGCCAGCAGTTACTCGGAGAGCTCCTATAATTCACCCCTCCACTTT.

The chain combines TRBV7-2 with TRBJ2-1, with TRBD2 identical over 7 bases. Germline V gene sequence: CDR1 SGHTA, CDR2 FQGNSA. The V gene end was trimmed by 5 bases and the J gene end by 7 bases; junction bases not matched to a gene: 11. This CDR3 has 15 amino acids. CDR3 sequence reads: CASSLLAGVDNEQFF. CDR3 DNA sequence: TGTGCCAGCAGCCTTCTCGCGGGGGTGGATAATGAGCAGTTCTTC.

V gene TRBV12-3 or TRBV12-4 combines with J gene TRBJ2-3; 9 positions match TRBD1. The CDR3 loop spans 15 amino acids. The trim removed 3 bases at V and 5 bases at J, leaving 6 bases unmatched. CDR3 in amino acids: CASSFRDRERDTQYF. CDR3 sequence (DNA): TGTGCCAGCAGTTTTCGGGACAGGGAAAGAGATACGCAGTATTTT.

The CDR3 protein is CASRHTGGSGSNQPQHF. CDR3 nucleotides: TGTGCCAGCAGGCACACGGGGGGTTCAGGGAGCAATCAGCCCCAGCATTTT. The V and J genes are TRBV6-1 and TRBJ1-5, with D perhaps matching TRBD1 (5 bases). V shed 6 bases and J shed 1 base, with 19 bases lying between them. CDR3 length: 17 amino acids. The germline V gene has CDR1 MNHNS and CDR2 SASEGT.

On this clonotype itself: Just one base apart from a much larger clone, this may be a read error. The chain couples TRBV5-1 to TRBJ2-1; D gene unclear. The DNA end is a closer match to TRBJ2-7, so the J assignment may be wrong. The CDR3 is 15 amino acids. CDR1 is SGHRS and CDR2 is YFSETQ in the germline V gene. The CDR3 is CASSLGAGSHNEQYF. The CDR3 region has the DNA TGCGCCAGCAGCTTGGGGGCCGGGTCCCACAATGAGCAGTACTTC.

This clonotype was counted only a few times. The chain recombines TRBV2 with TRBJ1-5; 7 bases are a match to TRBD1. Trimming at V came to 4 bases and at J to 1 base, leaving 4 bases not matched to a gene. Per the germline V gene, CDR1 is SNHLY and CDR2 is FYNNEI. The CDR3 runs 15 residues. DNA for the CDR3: TGTGCCAGCAGTGGACAGGGTGTAAGCAATCAGCCCCAGCATTTT. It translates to CASSGQGVSNQPQHF.

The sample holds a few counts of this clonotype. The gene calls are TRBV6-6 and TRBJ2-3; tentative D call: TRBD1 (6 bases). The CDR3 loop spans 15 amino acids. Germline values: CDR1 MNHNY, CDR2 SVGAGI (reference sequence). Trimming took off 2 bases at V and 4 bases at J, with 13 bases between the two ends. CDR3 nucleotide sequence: TGTGCCAGCAGTTACGCGTCACAGGGCGCAGATACGCAGTATTTT. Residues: CASSYASQGADTQYF.

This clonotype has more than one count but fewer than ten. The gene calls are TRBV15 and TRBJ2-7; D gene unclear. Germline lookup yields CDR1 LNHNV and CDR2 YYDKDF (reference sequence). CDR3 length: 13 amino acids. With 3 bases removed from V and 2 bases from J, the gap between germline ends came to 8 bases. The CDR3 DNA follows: TGTGCCACCAGCAGGGACCGTCCCTACGAGCAGTACTTC. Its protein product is CATSRDRPYEQYF.

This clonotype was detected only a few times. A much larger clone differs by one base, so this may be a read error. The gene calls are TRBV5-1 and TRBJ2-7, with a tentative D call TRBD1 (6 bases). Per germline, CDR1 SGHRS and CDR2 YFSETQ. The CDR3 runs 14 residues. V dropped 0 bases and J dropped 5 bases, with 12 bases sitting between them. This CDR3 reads CASSLDRETHEQYF. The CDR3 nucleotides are TGCGCCAGCAGCTTGGACAGGGAAACCCACGAGCAGTACTTC.